This TCR beta chain was documented in a study of somatic mutations in cytotoxic T cells in rheumatoid arthritis (dated by TCRdb to 2017 to 2019). As for the study more broadly: Peripheral blood (about 28 ml EDTA) was collected from patients immediately after diagnosis and before any treatment began. A FACSAria II or Sony SH800 was used to flow-sort some V beta antibody-stained T-cell populations at nearly 100% purity, and TCRB sequencing was also done on sorted V beta1+ cells. The study asked whether expanded CD8+ T-cell clones in newly diagnosed, untreated rheumatoid arthritis carry somatic mutations, and used TCRB deep sequencing to characterize clonality. TCRB deep sequencing was performed for approximately 60 rheumatoid arthritis patients and approximately 18 healthy controls. Patient and control groups had essentially identical median ages. The investigation overall reported the following: It was unknown which antigens the expanded CD8+ clones targeted, and their absence from virus-specific databases did not exclude viral specificity. There was no significant difference in CD8+ T-cell clonality between rheumatoid arthritis patients and age-matched healthy controls. In 8 out of 65 patients, more than 20% of CD8+ cells belonged to the largest CD8+ clone, while several identical CD8+ TCRB sequences were shared between blood and synovial fluid. The finding that TRBV07 was slightly underrepresented in patients was left unadjusted for multiple comparisons. An increase of CD8+ clonality with age was seen in patients (Spearman r ~ 0.49) but not in healthy controls.

About this clone itself: Its antigen target is currently unknown. No clone much larger than this one lies a single base away; base qualities are absent.

The immunoSEQ assay was applied to genomic DNA for TCRB CDR3 sequencing. In the original analysis: Patient CD8+ clones larger than 1% were compared against published virus-specific TCRB sequences, and only a few matched. Analyses were restricted to productive TCRB rearrangements. Clonality was expressed as a Shannon entropy-based productive clonality index, with each clone defined by a unique TCRB CDR3 sequence. Repertoire overlap for a pair of samples was computed from each clone's template counts relative to total templates per sample. V-gene usage from TCRB sequencing and V-gene usage measured by flow cytometry were correlated (Spearman r of around 0.6). The table comes from immuneACCESS by way of TCRdb, which keeps in-frame sequences with V and J called. Part of the clones is missing from these tables; in studies checked, under half for an unresolved V gene and the rest for unknown reasons. Clone size and the V and J calls come from that table; the DNA yielded D and trimming. A total of around 20,000 clones appear in this sample, over 80% of them only once. The ten largest clones take up roughly 9.8% of the sample.

Positive magnetic bead selection on an AutoMACS was used to isolate CD4+ and CD8+ cells, with flow cytometry used to check purity. Clonal expansions were first screened by flow cytometry with a TCR V beta antibody panel, then characterized by TCRB deep sequencing of sorted CD8+ fractions. Ficoll-Paque PLUS density gradient separation was used to isolate peripheral blood mononuclear cells. DNA was extracted from CD4-enriched, CD8-enriched or PBMC samples with Nucleospin Tissue or Tissue XS kits and quantified with a Qubit 2.0 fluorometer. The junction shows trimming of 1 base on V and 0 bases on J, plus 4 bases between the germline ends. CDR1 and CDR2 are read off the germline V gene as SNHLY and FYNNEI. The cysteine opens and the phenylalanine closes a CDR3 of 14 amino acids. The DNA shown is the 42-base CDR3, in frame from base 1.

This clonotype originated in a man aged 18 to 35 with rheumatoid arthritis. The chain couples TRBV2 to TRBJ1-5; too little of a D gene remains to name it. The sequenced material came from CD8+ T cells sorted from blood. The CDR3 region has the sequence CASSEDYSNQPQHF. The DNA sequence follows: TGTGCCAGCAGTGAAGATTATAGCAATCAGCCCCAGCATTTT. Reference TRBV2 and TRBJ1-5 proteins supply the regions before and after the CDR3; the full variable domain is: EPEVTQTPSHQVTQMGQEVILRCVPISNHLYFYWYRQILGQKVEFLVSFYNNEISEKSEIFDDQFSVERPDGSNFTLKIRSTKLEDSAMYFCASSEDYSNQPQHFGDGTRLSIL.